Below are 24 T cell receptor beta chains sequenced from a single sample in a study of blood T cell repertoires in COVID-19. Assay used: immunoSEQ multiplex PCR; TCRdb lists only in-frame clones, some missing. The sample contains 150,000 to 200,000 clones, about 88% of which appear only once. Sequenced sample: peripheral blood. The receptors stem from a woman aged 80 or older in a cohort sampled during active or convalescent COVID-19.

The chain uses TRBV11-2 and TRBJ2-5; TRBD2 aligns across 8 bases. The CDR3 length is 16 residues. V was pared by 3 bases and J by 5 bases, with 11 bases of the junction left unmatched. Germline-derived CDR1 and CDR2 are SGHAT and FQNNGV. The CDR3 protein is CASSFSSGGGRETQYF. DNA for the CDR3: TGTGCCAGCAGCTTTTCCAGCGGGGGTGGGAGGGAGACCCAGTACTTC.

J is TRBJ1-4 and V is TRBV5-4, with 9 bases aligning to TRBD1. CDR3 length equals 17 residues. Trimming took 2 bases from V and 7 from J; bases not matched to a gene: 12. CDR1 is SGHNT, CDR2 YYREEE, per germline (reference sequence). The CDR3 reads CASSFGQGTYKGEKLFF. CDR3 in DNA: TGTGCCAGCAGCTTTGGACAGGGGACCTACAAGGGTGAAAAACTGTTTTTT.

CDR3 sequence: CAISESGPANEKLFF. The CDR3 DNA reads TGTGCCATCAGTGAGTCGGGCCCAGCTAATGAAAAACTGTTTTTT. The rearrangement uses TRBV10-3 and TRBJ1-4; D is uncertain. The CDR3 has 15 residues. Germline CDR1 and CDR2: ENHRY and SYGVKD. V gave up 0 bases and J gave up 3 bases, with 8 bases separating them.

This clone was seen a single time. This chain links TRBV28 with TRBJ1-2; 8 bases are a match to TRBD1. Germline loops: CDR1 MDHEN, CDR2 SYDVKM. The CDR3 loop spans 13 amino acids. V lost 3 bases, J lost 6 bases, and 3 bases stayed unmatched. CDR3 sequence (DNA): TGTGCCAGCAGTTTGCTCAGGGGGCATGGCTACACCTTC. Protein product: CASSLLRGHGYTF.

The V and J genes are TRBV5-6 and TRBJ1-2; TRBD1 matches at 7 bases. This CDR3 spans 13 amino acids. The germline gives CDR1 SGHDT, CDR2 YYEEEE. V trimming: 2 bases; J trimming: 7 bases; junction bases outside the gene matches: 5. The CDR3, as DNA: TGTGCCAGCAGCTTTGAGGGGGCGGGTGGCTACACCTTC. This sequence encodes CASSFEGAGGYTF.

The J gene is TRBJ2-7, the V gene TRBV29-1, with 11 positions matching TRBD1. CDR3 length equals 12 residues. Trimming cost V 6 bases and J 7 bases; bases outside gene matches: 5. Looked up from germline, CDR1 is SQVTM and CDR2 is ANQGSEA. DNA for the CDR3: TGCAGCGTGGACAGGGGGCTGGGAGAGCAGTACTTC. Translated: CSVDRGLGEQYF.

The chain employs TRBV15 and TRBJ1-2, with D possibly TRBD1 on 5 matching bases. The V gene lost 0 bases and the J gene lost 7 bases, with 12 bases spanning the gap. The CDR3 sequence is 14 residues long. Germline CDR1 LNHNV, CDR2 YYDKDF (reference sequence). The CDR3, as DNA: TGTGCCACCAGCAGAGAAGTCCGGGGGACTGGCTACACCTTC. Residues: CATSREVRGTGYTF. Combining the CDR3 with reference TRBV15 and TRBJ1-2 gives the whole variable domain DAMVIQNPRYQVTQFGKPVTLSCSQTLNHNVMYWYQQKSSQAPKLLFHYYDKDFNNEADTPDNFQSRRPNTSFCFLDIRSPGLGDTAMYLCATSREVRGTGYTFGSGTRLTVV.

The chain is built from TRBV10-3 and TRBJ2-5; TRBD2 matches at 9 bases. The trim removed 6 bases at V and 2 bases at J, leaving 7 bases unmatched. There are 15 residues in the CDR3. Germline CDR1 reads ENHRY; CDR2 reads SYGVKD. Written as DNA, the CDR3 is TGTGCCATCAGGGGTAGCGGGGGAGTACAAGAGACCCAGTACTTC. Translation gives CAIRGSGGVQETQYF.

V and J are TRBV15 and TRBJ1-3; 7 bases line up with TRBD1. The CDR3 is made up of 16 amino acids. V lost 3 bases and J lost 0; bases outside the gene matches: 5. Germline CDR1 LNHNV, CDR2 YYDKDF (reference sequence). Here the CDR3 reads CATSSWDSASGNTIYF. CDR3 nucleotide sequence: TGTGCCACCAGCAGCTGGGACAGTGCCTCTGGAAACACCATATATTTT. Combining the CDR3 with reference TRBV15 and TRBJ1-3 gives the whole variable domain DAMVIQNPRYQVTQFGKPVTLSCSQTLNHNVMYWYQQKSSQAPKLLFHYYDKDFNNEADTPDNFQSRRPNTSFCFLDIRSPGLGDTAMYLCATSSWDSASGNTIYFGEGSWLTVV.

This clone came up once. The chain has TRBV19 and TRBJ1-5; the D is unclear. Germline V gene data show CDR1 as LNHDA and CDR2 as SQIVND (reference sequence). V lost 7 bases and J lost 3, with 10 bases in between. The CDR3 is made up of 13 amino acids. In nucleotides, the CDR3 is TGTGCCAGTAAGTCGGAGTTCAATCAGCCCCAGCATTTT. Amino acids: CASKSEFNQPQHF.

V usage is TRBV19 and J usage is TRBJ1-5; 7 bases are shared with TRBD1. The CDR3 totals 15 residues. Germline V CDR1 and CDR2: LNHDA, SQIVND (reference sequence). V shed 2 bases, J shed 6 bases, and the junction held 7 bases outside the gene matches. This CDR3 reads CASSIPQGGGQPQHF. In DNA, the CDR3 is TGTGCCAGTAGTATACCTCAGGGGGGCGGTCAGCCCCAGCATTTT.

The sample holds a few counts of this clone. The gene calls are TRBV6-5 and TRBJ1-2; 9 nucleotides agree with TRBD1. This CDR3 has 15 residues. Germline V gene lookup returns CDR1 MNHEY and CDR2 SVGAGI. Trimming at V came to 8 bases and at J to 0 bases, leaving 7 bases not matched to a gene. CDR3 DNA: TGTGCCAGCCTGGACAGGGGAAGGGCTAACTATGGCTACACCTTC. Its translation: CASLDRGRANYGYTF.

The chain has TRBV6-5 and TRBJ1-5; D is undetermined. V lost 0 bases, J lost 3 bases, and 12 bases lay in between. Germline V gene sequence: CDR1 MNHEY, CDR2 SVGAGI. The CDR3 is made up of 16 amino acids. CDR3 DNA: TGTGCCAGCAGTTACTCCTGGGCAGGCCTCAATCAGCCCCAGCATTTT. Amino acids: CASSYSWAGLNQPQHF.

The genes are TRBV6-6 and TRBJ2-3; 10 bases agree with TRBD2. CDR3 size: 15 residues. The V gene end was trimmed by 5 bases and the J gene end by 2 bases; junction bases not matched to a gene: 4. CDR1 and CDR2 (germline): MNHNY, SVGAGI (reference sequence). DNA for the CDR3: TGTGCCAGCAGTCGGACTAGCGGATACACAGATACGCAGTATTTT. Residues: CASSRTSGYTDTQYF.

The chain is built from TRBV5-1 and TRBJ2-1; TRBD2 aligns across 13 bases. In germline, CDR1 is SGHRS, CDR2 YFSETQ. The CDR3 length is 20 residues. J was trimmed by 1 base and V by 4 bases; bases with no gene match: 14. The DNA of the CDR3 is TGCGCCAGCAGCGTCCTACCGGGACTAGCGGGACTTTCTTCCTACAATGAGCAGTTCTTC. This sequence encodes CASSVLPGLAGLSSYNEQFF.

The chain combines TRBV7-2 with TRBJ1-2; TRBD1 might be the D (5 bases). The ends were cut back, 3 bases at V and 8 bases at J, with 10 bases in the middle. CDR3 length: 12 amino acids. In germline, CDR1 is SGHTA, CDR2 FQGNSA. The CDR3 region is CASSFDSRGYTF. The CDR3 DNA follows: TGTGCCAGCAGCTTTGACAGCAGGGGCTACACCTTC.

A few counts support this clone. The rearrangement joins TRBV11-3 to TRBJ1-3; TRBD1 might be the D (5 bases). CDR1 is SGHNT and CDR2 is YENEEA in the germline V gene. V was pared by 4 bases and J by 2 bases, with 12 bases between. This CDR3 has 15 residues. CDR3 nucleotides: TGTGCCAGCAGCTCGACGGGGGGGGCTGGAAACACCATATATTTT. Translated, it gives CASSSTGGAGNTIYF.

The J gene is TRBJ2-7, the V gene TRBV18, with a possible D match to TRBD1 (5 bases). Trimming shortened V by 4 bases and J by 1 base, and 11 bases separated the two germline ends. There are 14 residues in the CDR3. Germline V gene lookup returns CDR1 KGHSH and CDR2 LQKENI. The CDR3 coding sequence is TGTGCCAGCTCACGTGCAGGGAATTCCTACGAGCAGTACGTC. Translated, it gives CASSRAGNSYEQYV.

This chain links TRBV7-2 with TRBJ2-2; D might be TRBD2 (6 bases). Germline CDR1 SGHTA, CDR2 FQGNSA. This CDR3 is 13 amino acids long. Trimming took 1 base from V and 8 from J, leaving 8 bases between them. The DNA of the CDR3 is TGTGCCAGCAGCTTAGTGGGGGGAGGGGAGCTGTTTTTT. This translates into CASSLVGGGELFF.

This clone was detected only once. The chain links TRBV6-5 to TRBJ1-2, with D possibly matching TRBD1 (5 bases). In germline, CDR1 is MNHEY, CDR2 SVGAGI. The CDR3 is 15 residues long. V lost 6 bases and J lost 4, with 18 bases in between. The CDR3 bases are TGTGCCAGCAGCCCCTCGATGGGGGGTACCTATGGCTACACCTTC. Translating it yields CASSPSMGGTYGYTF.

The rearrangement uses TRBV6-5 and TRBJ1-4, with D hard to call. CDR1 is MNHEY, CDR2 SVGAGI, per germline. This CDR3 comprises 14 residues. Trimming pared 5 bases from V and 6 bases from J, leaving 13 bases between. CDR3 protein: CASSKQSAYEKLFF. For the CDR3, the DNA is TGTGCCAGCAGTAAACAGTCCGCTTATGAAAAACTGTTTTTT.

The V and J genes are TRBV30 and TRBJ1-1; D unclear. This CDR3 spans 15 amino acids. Trimming pared 4 bases from V and 0 bases from J, leaving 15 bases between. Germline-derived CDR1 and CDR2 are GTSNPN and SVGIG (reference sequence). The CDR3 bases are TGTGCCTGGATCACATGGAGAGGGATGAACACTGAAGCTTTCTTT. Translating it yields CAWITWRGMNTEAFF.

DNA for the CDR3: TGCGCCAGCAGCCCCTCCGGGACAGGAATTGACGGCTACACCTTC. Its translation is CASSPSGTGIDGYTF. The chain links TRBV5-1 to TRBJ1-2, with TRBD1 matching 8 bases. V lost 4 bases and J lost 8; bases outside the gene matches: 13. CDR3 size: 15 residues. Germline V lookup: CDR1 SGHRS, CDR2 YFSETQ.

The V call is TRBV11-2, the J call TRBJ2-3; 7 bases map to TRBD1. Losses at the gene ends were 2 bases for V and 3 bases for J; bases not matched to a gene: 11. The CDR3 has 17 residues. Germline V gene data show CDR1 as SGHAT and CDR2 as FQNNGV. CDR3 sequence (DNA): TGTGCCAGCAGCTTAAGGCCCCGAGGGGGCGCAACAGATACGCAGTATTTT. Its translation is CASSLRPRGGATDTQYF.